This T cell receptor beta chain was sequenced during a study of technical replicates of blood from a few donors. This clone has a handful of counts. The V gene's germline CDR1 is SGDLS and CDR2 YYNGEE. This CDR3 has 13 residues. J gave up 7 bases and V 3 bases, and 5 bases lay outside the gene matches. Measured with immunoSEQ multiplex PCR; TCRdb has only the in-frame clones, and not every one. The data show about 60,000 clones, 90% to 95% seen once. This rearrangement joins TRBV9 to TRBJ1-1, with TRBD1 identical over 8 bases. The sequence was obtained from a human donor in good health. Some clones in this sample may be carry-over from other donors' samples. Source material: PBMCs. This chain's CDR3 is CASSGLDRGEAFF. In DNA, the CDR3 is TGTGCCAGCAGCGGATTAGACAGGGGTGAAGCTTTCTTT.